Sequencing of this TCR beta chain was carried out in a study of STAT5B mutations in CD4+ large granular lymphocyte leukemia. About the study: Among healthy controls, a particular HLA allele went with more CDR3 'QG' motifs.

This CDR3 has 12 residues. V was cut by 4 bases and J by 9 bases, with 11 bases left in between. Germline CDR1 is SGDLS and CDR2 is YYNGEE. Only in-frame clones appear in the TCRdb table, and some are missing; sequencing was by immunoSEQ multiplex PCR. The repertoire holds some 30,000 clones, over 70% seen once, with 1.1% in the top ten. The V call is TRBV9, the J call TRBJ2-1; a weak D match, TRBD2 (6 bases). This receptor was obtained from a human donor in good health. Sequencing input: CD4+ T cells from blood buffy coats. CDR3: CASSSTSTEQFF. The CDR3 nucleotides read TGTGCCAGCAGCTCAACTAGCACTGAGCAGTTCTTC.